This TCR beta chain was sequenced for a study of blood T cell repertoires in COVID-19. Under the authors' procedure: Reference gene primer amplification yielded estimated nucleated cell counts. The assay was immunoSEQ multiplex PCR, and TCRdb's table has in-frame clones only and misses some. The V and J calls and clone size come from that table; D and trimming were worked out from the DNA. The sample has roughly 57,000 clones, approximately 80% seen once. This CDR3 is built from 15 residues. With 8 bases clipped from V and 0 bases from J, the junction kept 8 bases outside the gene matches. Germline CDR1 MNHNY, CDR2 SVGAGI (reference sequence).

This chain joins TRBV6-6 and TRBJ2-3; 7 nucleotides align to TRBD1. The receptor comes from a man aged 30 to 45 with COVID-19, enrolled during active disease. The sequenced sample was peripheral blood. CDR3 coding DNA: TGTGCCAGCGGTCCACAGGGGAGAAGCACAGATACGCAGTATTTT. Protein sequence: CASGPQGRSTDTQYF.